This T cell receptor beta chain is from a study of T cells in narcolepsy. Details on this clone: Its antigen is not identified.

Study-wide points: In some patient and control memory CD4+ samples, autoreactive clones were absent. Reportedly, autoreactive clonotypes were serially detected in patients' blood but not controls'.

CDR1 is SNHLY, CDR2 FYNNEI, per germline. This CDR3 comprises 12 residues. V gave up 2 bases and J gave up 4 bases, with 6 bases separating them. Profiling relied on immunoSEQ multiplex PCR, and the TCRdb table lists in-frame clones only, not all of them. In the table there are around 20,000 clones, around four fifths of which are singletons. The rearrangement joins TRBV2 to TRBJ2-7; maybe TRBD1 (6 bases). Sequencing used memory (CD45RA-) CD4+ T cells from blood. The receptor comes from a human donor in good health. CDR3 coding DNA: TGTGCCAGCAGTGAACAGGGGTACGAGCAGTACTTC. Amino acids: CASSEQGYEQYF.